The 32 T cell receptor beta chains listed next were all sequenced from one sample in a study of control samples from healthy donors and cancer patients. Profiled with immunoSEQ multiplex PCR; TCRdb holds only in-frame clones, not every one. The sample includes over 85,000 clones, roughly 89% of them seen just once. The source material was PBMCs. The receptors were sampled from a woman aged 45-65 years with colorectal cancer.

The rearrangement joins TRBV6-5 to TRBJ1-4; a weak D match, TRBD1 (6 bases). Germline V gene data show CDR1 as MNHEY and CDR2 as SVGAGI. The CDR3 sequence is 16 residues long. V was cut by 0 bases and J by 8 bases, with 16 bases left in between. The CDR3 DNA reads as TGTGCCAGCAGTTACTCGGGGCCAGGGGCAGAGGAAAAACTGTTTTTT. It is translated as CASSYSGPGAEEKLFF.

The chain has TRBV7-3 and TRBJ2-3; D is uncertain. Per the germline V gene, CDR1 is SGHTA and CDR2 is FQGTGA. Between the trimmed V and J ends, which lost 4 bases and 4 bases, there was a span of 9 bases. The CDR3 is made up of 13 amino acids. The CDR3 protein is CASSSDQADTQYF. DNA for the CDR3: TGTGCCAGCAGCTCCGATCAGGCAGATACGCAGTATTTT.

This rearrangement joins TRBV27 to TRBJ2-3, with TRBD2 identical over 11 bases. Germline CDR1 reads MNHEY; CDR2 reads SMNVEV (reference sequence). The V gene end was trimmed by 3 bases and the J gene end by 2 bases; junction bases not matched to a gene: 4. The CDR3 has 16 residues. The CDR3 loop reads CASSFGTSGITDTQYF. The DNA for the CDR3 is TGTGCCAGCAGTTTTGGGACTAGCGGTATCACAGATACGCAGTATTTT.

The rearrangement joins TRBV5-1 to TRBJ2-3; D may be TRBD1 or TRBD2 (5 bases each). The length of the CDR3 is 17 residues. The germline V gene has CDR1 SGHRS and CDR2 YFSETQ. With 0 bases removed from V and 1 base from J, the gap between germline ends came to 15 bases. Here the CDR3 reads CASSLELWGFGTDTQYF. In nucleotides, the CDR3 is TGCGCCAGCAGCTTGGAACTTTGGGGGTTTGGCACAGATACGCAGTATTTT.

This clone was detected once. J is TRBJ1-2 and V is TRBV27; 8 bases agree with TRBD1. J gave up 8 bases and V 3 bases, and 8 bases lay outside the gene matches. This CDR3 is built from 14 residues. Germline V gives CDR1 MNHEY, CDR2 SMNVEV (reference sequence). CDR3 residues: CASSLEAGGRGYTF. CDR3 in DNA: TGTGCCAGCAGTTTGGAAGCAGGGGGCAGGGGCTACACCTTC.

The V gene is TRBV9, the J gene TRBJ2-1; 9 nucleotides align to TRBD1. The CDR3 consists of 15 residues. After removal of 3 bases from V and 8 bases from J, the junction contained 9 bases not matched to a gene. The germline V gene has CDR1 SGDLS and CDR2 YYNGEE. CDR3 sequence: CASSGWDRVWDEQFF. The CDR3 DNA reads TGTGCCAGCAGCGGATGGGACAGGGTCTGGGATGAGCAGTTCTTC.

The chain combines TRBV2 with TRBJ2-5; D is ambiguous. Germline V gives CDR1 SNHLY, CDR2 FYNNEI. V lost 8 bases and J 1 base, leaving 11 bases between the germline ends. This CDR3 is built from 13 residues. CDR3 DNA sequence: TGTGCCAGCCTGGCAGGCCGCCAAGAGACCCAGTACTTC. Its protein is CASLAGRQETQYF.

The chain employs TRBV28 and TRBJ2-3; no clear D gene. CDR1 and CDR2 (germline): MDHEN, SYDVKM. This CDR3 spans 13 amino acids. Trimming pared 4 bases from V and 5 bases from J, leaving 10 bases between. The DNA for the CDR3 is TGTGCCAGCAGTTCCCCCCAGTTAGATACGCAGTATTTT. This translates into CASSSPQLDTQYF.

The chain is built from TRBV7-2 and TRBJ2-5; D gene ambiguous. Deletions cut 5 bases from V and 8 bases from J, with 12 bases between. Germline V lookup: CDR1 SGHTA, CDR2 FQGNSA. This CDR3 has 12 amino acids. The CDR3 loop reads CASSRTRETQYF. The CDR3 coding sequence is TGTGCCAGCAGCAGGACCCGAGAAACCCAGTACTTC.

The count of this clone is one. V and J are TRBV2 and TRBJ2-5, with D possibly being TRBD2 (5 bases). V was clipped by 2 bases and J by 7 bases, with 11 bases between them. The CDR3 length is 13 residues. CDR1 and CDR2 from the germline V gene are SNHLY and FYNNEI. Written as DNA, the CDR3 is TGTGCCAGCAGTGAACGGGGTGTAGGGACCCAGTACTTC. Translating gives CASSERGVGTQYF.

A single count supports this clone. The genes are TRBV7-9 and TRBJ2-5; a weak D match, TRBD2 (6 bases). Trimming removed 1 base at V and 2 bases at J, with 8 bases between. The length of the CDR3 is 14 residues. CDR1 and CDR2 (germline): SEHNR, FQNEAQ (reference sequence). CDR3 bases: TGTGCCAGCAGCTTAGTTGGGGGGCAAGAGACCCAGTACTTC. Translation: CASSLVGGQETQYF.

The sample holds a few counts of this clone. The gene calls are TRBV5-1 and TRBJ1-2; D possibly corresponds to TRBD1 (6 bases). The CDR3 length is 14 residues. Per the germline V gene, CDR1 is SGHRS and CDR2 is YFSETQ. The V end was cut by 2 bases, the J end by 8 bases, with 16 bases between. The CDR3 spells CASSFDQGWEGYTF. DNA for the CDR3: TGCGCCAGCAGCTTCGACCAGGGGTGGGAAGGCTACACCTTC.

The gene calls are TRBV30 and TRBJ1-2; possible D gene TRBD1, 6 bases. CDR1 GTSNPN and CDR2 SVGIG come from the germline V gene (reference sequence). The CDR3 loop spans 14 amino acids. V lost 3 bases, J lost 6 bases, and 17 bases lay in between. CDR3: CAWSVTGWDDGYTF. The CDR3 DNA sequence: TGTGCCTGGAGCGTGACAGGTTGGGACGATGGCTACACCTTC.

This chain links TRBV19 with TRBJ1-4, with a tentative D call TRBD1 (5 bases). This CDR3 is 13 amino acids long. Germline CDR1 reads LNHDA; CDR2 reads SQIVND (reference sequence). V was clipped by 4 bases and J by 12 bases, with 15 bases between them. CDR3 DNA: TGTGCCAGTAGTACGCAGGGACTTGAGGAACTGTTTTTT. Encoded protein: CASSTQGLEELFF. Drawing the rest from reference TRBV19 and TRBJ1-4, the complete variable domain is DGGITQSPKYLFRKEGQNVTLSCEQNLNHDAMYWYRQDPGQGLRLIYYSQIVNDFQKGDIAEGYSVSREKKESFPLTVTSAQKNPTAFYLCASSTQGLEELFFGSGTQLSVL.

The rearrangement joins TRBV5-1 to TRBJ2-5; 13 bases map to TRBD2. This CDR3 is 16 amino acids long. The V and J ends lost 1 base and 5 bases, in that order; junction bases with no gene match: 5. From germline, CDR1 is SGHRS and CDR2 YFSETQ. CDR3 sequence (DNA): TGCGCCAGCAGCTTGACTAGCGGGGGGGCCGGGGAGACCCAGTACTTC. This translates into CASSLTSGGAGETQYF.

This sequence joins TRBV13 and TRBJ1-2, with a weak D call TRBD1 (6 bases). The CDR3 has 12 residues. Trimming left V 3 bases short and J 8 bases short, with 10 bases between. CDR1 is PRHDT, CDR2 FYEKMQ, per germline (reference sequence). In nucleotides, the CDR3 is TGTGCCAGCAGCTTTAACAGGGAGGGCTACACCTTC. The encoded protein is CASSFNREGYTF.

This chain links TRBV7-2 with TRBJ2-1, with TRBD2 matching over 16 bases. The germline V gene encodes CDR1 SGHTA and CDR2 FQGNSA. This CDR3 comprises 14 residues. V was pared by 4 bases and J by 11 bases, with 2 bases of the junction left unmatched. The CDR3, as DNA: TGTGCCAGCAGCTCGGGACTAGCGGGGGGGCAGCAGTTCTTC. Its protein product is CASSSGLAGGQQFF.

The chain recombines TRBV10-3 with TRBJ1-6; weak D call: TRBD1 (5 bases). Trimming left V 4 bases short and J 3 bases short, with 10 bases between. This CDR3 spans 15 amino acids. The V gene's germline CDR1 is ENHRY and CDR2 SYGVKD. CDR3 coding DNA: TGTGCCATCAGTGTGGGGCAGATCTATAATTCACCCCTCCACTTT. This sequence encodes CAISVGQIYNSPLHF.

This sequence joins TRBV11-2 and TRBJ2-2; D uncertain. The CDR3 loop spans 16 amino acids. Between the trimmed V and J ends, which lost 4 bases and 0 bases, there was a span of 12 bases. The V gene's germline CDR1 is SGHAT and CDR2 FQNNGV. CDR3 sequence: CASSSLDGTNTGELFF. The CDR3 DNA reads as TGTGCCAGCAGCTCTCTGGATGGGACGAACACCGGGGAGCTGTTTTTT.

V gene TRBV4-3 combines with J gene TRBJ1-6; the D is unclear. V lost 1 base to trimming and J lost 6 bases, with 13 bases between them. Germline lookup yields CDR1 LGHNA and CDR2 YSLEER. This CDR3 spans 16 amino acids. This CDR3 reads CASSQAAGLGNSPLHF. In DNA form, the CDR3 reads TGCGCCAGCAGCCAAGCGGCGGGGTTAGGTAATTCACCCCTCCACTTT.

Notes on this clone: The identical CDR3 is also encoded by other nucleotide sequences in the sample. The CDR3 region is CASSYSLNTEAFF. In nucleotides, the CDR3 is TGTGCCAGCAGTTACTCATTGAACACTGAAGCTTTCTTT. The genes are TRBV6-5 and TRBJ1-1; D is ambiguous. The CDR3 totals 13 residues. V dropped 0 bases and J dropped 0 bases, with 2 bases sitting between them. Germline lookup yields CDR1 MNHEY and CDR2 SVGAGI.

V and J are TRBV6-5 and TRBJ1-5; no definite D call. V was cut by 7 bases and J by 0 bases, with 10 bases left in between. CDR1 MNHEY and CDR2 SVGAGI come from the germline V gene. This CDR3 contains 14 residues. The CDR3 DNA follows: TGTGCCAGCACCAACTGGGATAGCAATCAGCCCCAGCATTTT. Its protein is CASTNWDSNQPQHF.

This clone is medium-sized in the sample. The V gene is TRBV28, the J gene TRBJ2-2; D unclear. This CDR3 comprises 12 residues. Germline loops: CDR1 MDHEN, CDR2 SYDVKM. V was pared by 6 bases and J by 5 bases, with 7 bases between. The chain's CDR3 is CASSKTTGELFF. In DNA, the CDR3 is TGTGCCAGCAGCAAGACTACCGGGGAGCTGTTTTTT.

The rearrangement links TRBV4-3 to TRBJ1-5; D is perhaps TRBD1 (5 bases). The CDR3 length is 16 residues. Per the germline V gene, CDR1 is LGHNA and CDR2 is YSLEER. V gave up 1 base and J gave up 0 bases, with 10 bases separating them. The CDR3 loop is CASSQGWGYSNQPQHF. DNA of the CDR3: TGCGCCAGCAGCCAAGGATGGGGCTATAGCAATCAGCCCCAGCATTTT.

The gene calls are TRBV30 and TRBJ1-5; 12 nucleotides line up with TRBD1. Trimming cost V 0 bases and J 5 bases; bases outside gene matches: 5. From germline, CDR1 is GTSNPN and CDR2 SVGIG (reference sequence). This CDR3 is 16 amino acids long. CDR3 DNA: TGTGCCTGGAGTGTACAGGGACAGGGGGCTGATCAGCCCCAGCATTTT. Translated: CAWSVQGQGADQPQHF.

The chain joins TRBV4-1 to TRBJ2-1; no firm D call. Looked up from germline, CDR1 is MGHRA and CDR2 is YSYEKL. V gave up 1 base and J gave up 3 bases, with 10 bases separating them. CDR3 length: 15 residues. The DNA for the CDR3 is TGCGCCAGCAGCCAAGGGACGGCCAGCTACAATGAGCAGTTCTTC. This codes for CASSQGTASYNEQFF.

The chain links TRBV29-1 to TRBJ2-5; 7 bases fit TRBD1. The J segment lost 2 bases and the V segment lost 7 bases, leaving 13 bases of the junction unmatched. Germline V CDR1 and CDR2: SQVTM, ANQGSEA. The CDR3 has 15 amino acids. The CDR3 sequence: CSAKGDSNSQETQYF. The CDR3 DNA follows: TGCAGCGCCAAGGGGGACAGTAATTCACAAGAGACCCAGTACTTC.

This clone has more than one count but fewer than ten. CDR3 sequence reads: CASSLSRRGYEQYV. As DNA, the CDR3 is TGTGCCAGCAGTTTGAGTCGCAGGGGGTACGAGCAGTACGTC. The chain links TRBV28 to TRBJ2-7; 7 nucleotides agree with TRBD1. This CDR3 spans 14 amino acids. Germline trimming cut 3 bases from V and 4 bases from J; bases unmatched to any gene: 6. Germline CDR1 and CDR2: MDHEN and SYDVKM.

The chain recombines TRBV2 with TRBJ1-4; D possibly corresponds to TRBD1 (5 bases). The CDR3 spans 14 residues. V was clipped by 3 bases and J by 3 bases, with 8 bases between them. From germline, CDR1 is SNHLY and CDR2 FYNNEI. The CDR3 is CASSDGGANEKLFF. CDR3 nucleotide sequence: TGTGCCAGCAGTGATGGAGGGGCTAATGAAAAACTGTTTTTT.

The V and J genes are TRBV24-1 and TRBJ1-5, with a tentative D call TRBD1 (5 bases). V shed 4 bases and J shed 2 bases, with 11 bases lying between them. The germline CDR1 and CDR2 sequences are KGHDR and SFDVKD. This CDR3 contains 15 residues. Here the CDR3 DNA reads TGTGCCACCAGTGACCCCCAGGGAGGCAATCAGCCCCAGCATTTT. Encoded protein: CATSDPQGGNQPQHF.

The V gene is TRBV3-1 (or the pseudogene TRBV3-2), the J gene TRBJ1-3, with D hard to call. The V gene lost 4 bases and the J gene lost 8 bases, with 9 bases spanning the gap. CDR1 and CDR2 (germline): LGHDT, YNNKEL (reference sequence). CDR3 length: 12 residues. The CDR3 reads CASSPKTHTIYF. Here the CDR3 DNA reads TGTGCCAGCAGCCCCAAGACACACACCATATATTTT.

This chain links TRBV6-4 with TRBJ1-1; D not certain. The CDR3 has 13 residues. V was trimmed by 3 bases and J by 2 bases, leaving 7 bases between them. Germline V lookup: CDR1 MRHNA, CDR2 SNTAGT. CDR3 sequence: CASSEQSNTEAFF. The CDR3, as DNA: TGTGCCAGCAGTGAACAGTCAAACACTGAAGCTTTCTTT.